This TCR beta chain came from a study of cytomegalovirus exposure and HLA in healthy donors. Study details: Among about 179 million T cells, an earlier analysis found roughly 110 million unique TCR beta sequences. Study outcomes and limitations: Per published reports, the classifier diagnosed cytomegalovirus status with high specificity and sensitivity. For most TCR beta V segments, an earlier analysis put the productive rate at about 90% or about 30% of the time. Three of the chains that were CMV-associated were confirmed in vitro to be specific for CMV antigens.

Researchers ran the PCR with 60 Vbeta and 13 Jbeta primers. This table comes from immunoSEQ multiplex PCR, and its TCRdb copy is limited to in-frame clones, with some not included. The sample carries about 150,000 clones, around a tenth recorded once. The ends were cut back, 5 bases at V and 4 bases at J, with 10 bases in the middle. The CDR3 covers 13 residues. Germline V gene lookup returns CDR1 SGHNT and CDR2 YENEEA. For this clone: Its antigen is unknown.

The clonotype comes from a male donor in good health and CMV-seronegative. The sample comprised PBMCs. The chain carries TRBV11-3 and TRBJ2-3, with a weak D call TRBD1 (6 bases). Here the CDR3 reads CASSLGASDTQYF. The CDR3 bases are TGTGCCAGCAGCCTGGGGGCCTCAGATACGCAGTATTTT.